Given below is one TCR beta chain in context. As yet, its antigen is unknown. This sample is drawn from a study of T cell responses to AZD1222 COVID-19 vaccine. Assay: immunoSEQ multiplex PCR; the TCRdb copy retains only in-frame clones and omits some. The sample consists of more than 95,000 clones, over 75% of them appearing once. From germline, CDR1 is MNHEY and CDR2 SVGAGI. The V end was cut by 8 bases, the J end by 2 bases, with 10 bases between. This CDR3 region has 12 residues. Overall study findings and caveats: Donors, mostly white British, included more females; clonal diversity was possibly underestimated. It was only after the peak T cell response that any repertoires were sampled.

Specimen: peripheral blood, collected on day 0 of AZD1222 vaccination. This TCR derives from an adult in good health. The J gene is TRBJ2-7, the V gene TRBV6-5; D is perhaps TRBD1 (6 bases). Here the CDR3 DNA reads TGTGCCAGCTTAGGGGGTGCCTACGAGCAGTACTTC. Protein sequence: CASLGGAYEQYF.